The 31 T cell receptor beta chains in this list originate from one sample, sequenced in a study of T-cell reconstitution after alpha-beta-depleted transplantation in children. Unique molecular identifiers were used to barcode this TCRbeta library. TCRdb re-derived calls from the PCR reads in MiXCR, one entry per CDR3 protein. The table records around 370,000 distinct CDR3 sequences, 15% to 20% of them present only once. The sequencing here drew on PBMCs, mostly from graft donor cells, taken 360 days after TCRalphabeta/CD19-depleted stem cell transplant. The origin of the receptors is a male patient between 2 and 10 years old who had a stem cell transplant for acute lymphoblastic leukemia, so the T cells may come from the graft donor.

This chain links TRBV28 with TRBJ1-6; no reliable D call. The germline CDR1 and CDR2 sequences are MDHEN and SYDVKM. The V end lost 3 bases, the J end lost 11 bases, and 14 bases lay between the germline ends. CDR3 size: 14 residues. The CDR3 bases are TGTGCCAGCAGTTTCGGGCCCCCTCTTCCACCCCTCCACTTT. This sequence encodes CASSFGPPLPPLHF.

This rearrangement joins TRBV27 to TRBJ2-7; maybe TRBD2 (6 bases). The CDR3 length is 14 residues. Per germline, CDR1 MNHEY and CDR2 SMNVEV (reference sequence). Trimming stripped 5 bases from V and 3 bases from J, with 14 bases between. This chain's CDR3 is CASSLSDGGYEQYF. For the CDR3, the DNA is TGTGCCAGCAGTCTCTCGGACGGGGGCTACGAGCAGTACTTC.

This clonotype was observed a handful of times. This chain links TRBV30 with TRBJ2-1, with D perhaps matching TRBD2 (6 bases). The CDR3 spans 14 residues. Trimming removed 1 base at V and 7 bases at J, with 14 bases between. Germline CDR1 GTSNPN, CDR2 SVGIG (reference sequence). CDR3 residues: CAWSARLVQNEQFF. CDR3 DNA: TGTGCCTGGAGTGCCCGACTAGTTCAGAATGAGCAGTTCTTC. The whole variable domain, filled in from reference TRBV30 and TRBJ2-1, reads SQTIHQWPATLVQPVGSPLSLECTVEGTSNPNLYWYRQAAGRGLQLLFYSVGIGQISSEVPQNLSASRPQDRQFILSSKKLLLSDSGFYLCAWSARLVQNEQFFGPGTRLTVL.

The chain combines TRBV4-3 with TRBJ1-6; 8 nucleotides match TRBD1. CDR1 and CDR2 (germline): LGHNA, YSLEER. Germline trimming cut 0 bases from V and 9 bases from J; bases unmatched to any gene: 7. CDR3 length: 16 amino acids. As DNA, the CDR3 is TGCGCCAGCAGCCAAGATGGGGGGACAGGAGGTTCACCCCTCCACTTT. It specifies CASSQDGGTGGSPLHF.

In its sample, this clonotype was seen many times. The chain recombines TRBV4-3 with TRBJ2-7; D is uncertain. In germline, CDR1 is LGHNA, CDR2 YSLEER. V was clipped by 4 bases and J by 0 bases, with 19 bases between them. The CDR3 covers 17 residues. The CDR3 DNA sequence: TGCGCCAGCAGCCTCACAATACTCAACACCTTCTCCTACGAGCAGTACTTC. Amino acid sequence: CASSLTILNTFSYEQYF.

This chain joins TRBV5-1 and TRBJ2-3, with D unresolved. Germline V lookup: CDR1 SGHRS, CDR2 YFSETQ. V was cut by 0 bases and J by 0 bases, with 11 bases left in between. The CDR3 totals 16 residues. CDR3 DNA sequence: TGCGCCAGCAGCTTGGGATCATTGCCTAGCACAGATACGCAGTATTTT. Translation gives CASSLGSLPSTDTQYF.

The chain links TRBV5-6 to TRBJ2-1; perhaps TRBD2 as D (6 bases). Trimming stripped 4 bases from V and 2 bases from J, with 19 bases between. Germline assignment: CDR1 SGHDT and CDR2 YYEEEE. The CDR3 has 17 amino acids. The CDR3 DNA is TGTGCCAGCAGCCCCGCCCGTGTGCGGGGTACCTACAATGAGCAGTTCTTC. Translation gives CASSPARVRGTYNEQFF.

The chain joins TRBV20-1 to TRBJ2-4, with 7 positions matching TRBD2. The CDR3 is made up of 13 amino acids. The junction had 5 bases not matched to a gene; V was cut back by 1 base and J by 8 bases. Germline CDR1 is DFQATT and CDR2 is SNEGSKA (reference sequence). The CDR3: CSARVGGNDIQYF. The CDR3 DNA is TGCAGTGCTAGAGTGGGGGGGAACGACATTCAGTACTTC.

DNA for the CDR3: TGCGCCAGCAGCCAATCCCTAGACAGGGGGCGCGCCGGGGAGCTGTTTTTT. It codes for CASSQSLDRGRAGELFF. This chain joins TRBV4-3 and TRBJ2-2; TRBD1 matches 10 bases. Germline CDR1 reads LGHNA; CDR2 reads YSLEER. The ends lost 2 bases at V and 6 bases at J; junction bases unmatched: 9. The CDR3 sequence is 17 residues long.

This clonotype was observed a few times. The chain carries TRBV5-5 and TRBJ2-3; D is perhaps TRBD2 (5 bases). V gave up 6 bases and J gave up 0 bases, with 14 bases separating them. The germline CDR1 and CDR2 sequences are SGHKS and YYEKEE (reference sequence). This CDR3 region has 15 residues. This chain's CDR3 is CASTDGIHSTDTQYF. The CDR3 DNA is TGTGCCAGCACCGACGGGATTCACAGCACAGATACGCAGTATTTT.

This clonotype appeared many times. This chain joins TRBV7-2 and TRBJ1-6, with D maybe TRBD1 (6 bases). Trimming took off 1 base at V and 9 bases at J, with 7 bases between the two ends. The CDR3 runs to 13 residues. CDR1 is SGHTA and CDR2 is FQGNSA in the germline V gene. CDR3 nucleotide sequence: TGTGCCAGCAGCTTAGACAGGGTTTCACCCCTCCACTTT. Translation gives CASSLDRVSPLHF.

The table lists this clonotype with many counts. The chain employs TRBV7-9 and TRBJ2-4; the match to TRBD1 covers 10 bases. The V segment lost 4 bases and the J segment 9 bases; nucleotides outside the gene matches: 9. Germline V gene lookup returns CDR1 SEHNR and CDR2 FQNEAQ (reference sequence). The CDR3 extends over 15 amino acids. The DNA of the CDR3 is TGTGCCAGCAGCTCAACCCGGACAGGGGGGAGCATTCAGTACTTC. It translates to CASSSTRTGGSIQYF.

This clonotype appeared a few times. This chain joins TRBV15 and TRBJ2-5; possibly TRBD2 for D (6 bases). Germline lookup yields CDR1 LNHNV and CDR2 YYDKDF (reference sequence). V lost 1 base and J 2 bases, leaving 11 bases between the germline ends. The CDR3 is made up of 15 amino acids. CDR3: CATSRGGLLQETQYF. The CDR3, as DNA: TGTGCCACCAGCAGAGGGGGACTCTTACAAGAGACCCAGTACTTC.

This clonotype was counted a few times. The chain links TRBV21-1 to TRBJ2-3; whether TRBD1, the table's D call, matches the DNA was not checked. TRBV21-1 corresponds to a pseudogene. The CDR3 consists of 18 residues. The CDR3 DNA sequence: TGTGCCAGCAGCAAAGTCCTAACTATGCCCTGGAGCACAGATACGCAGTATTTT. Protein: CASSKVLTMPWSTDTQYF.

The rearrangement joins TRBV12-3 or TRBV12-4 to TRBJ2-2, with 12 bases lining up with TRBD2. The J segment lost 3 bases and the V segment lost 8 bases, leaving 7 bases of the junction unmatched. The CDR3 length is 16 residues. This chain's CDR3 is CASGRLAGVDTGELFF. The CDR3 bases are TGTGCCAGCGGCAGACTAGCGGGAGTCGACACCGGGGAGCTGTTTTTT.

In its sample, this clonotype was seen many times. CDR3 sequence (DNA): TGTGCCAGCAGCCAAGGACAGGGAATCGGAAACACCATATATTTT. Residues: CASSQGQGIGNTIYF. The V gene is TRBV4-2, the J gene TRBJ1-3; TRBD1 matches 7 bases. The CDR3 runs 15 residues. V was pared by 1 base and J by 4 bases, with 4 bases of the junction left unmatched. The germline CDR1 and CDR2 sequences are LGHNA and YNFKEQ.

J is TRBJ2-3 and V is TRBV4-3; 11 positions match TRBD2. With V trimmed by 3 bases and J by 5 bases, 7 bases remained unmatched. Per the germline V gene, CDR1 is LGHNA and CDR2 is YSLEER. This CDR3 region has 16 residues. CDR3 amino acids: CASSHLTSGSLDTQYF. The CDR3 region has the DNA TGCGCCAGCAGCCACCTTACTAGCGGGAGTTTAGATACGCAGTATTTT.

The chain links TRBV12-3 or TRBV12-4 to TRBJ2-3; 7 nucleotides line up with TRBD1. The J segment lost 6 bases and the V segment lost 5 bases, leaving 8 bases of the junction unmatched. The CDR3 totals 14 residues. This CDR3 reads CASSLLGGWDTQYF. For the CDR3, the DNA is TGTGCCAGCAGTCTTTTAGGGGGCTGGGATACGCAGTATTTT.

This clonotype has ten or more counts. The V call is TRBV4-2, the J call TRBJ2-2; D gene uncertain. Germline-derived CDR1 and CDR2 are LGHNA and YNFKEQ. V lost 1 base to trimming and J lost 4 bases, with 7 bases between them. This CDR3 region has 14 residues. Here the CDR3 DNA reads TGTGCCAGCAGCCAAGTGAGAGGCACCGGGGAGCTGTTTTTT. The encoded protein is CASSQVRGTGELFF.

V usage is TRBV6-2 or TRBV6-3 and J usage is TRBJ2-7, with 9 positions matching TRBD2. The V segment lost 8 bases and the J segment 7 bases; nucleotides outside the gene matches: 9. Germline assignment: CDR1 MNHEY and CDR2 SVGEGT. This CDR3 is built from 13 residues. CDR3 protein: CASRASGTREQYF. The CDR3 bases are TGTGCCAGCCGGGCTAGCGGGACGCGAGAGCAGTACTTC.

The chain combines TRBV19 with TRBJ2-5; TRBD2 might be the D (6 bases). This CDR3 has 12 residues. V was cut by 10 bases and J by 5 bases, with 14 bases left in between. Germline CDR1 LNHDA, CDR2 SQIVND (reference sequence). The CDR3: CATGWGRETQYF. The CDR3 nucleotides read TGTGCCACTGGATGGGGGAGGGAGACCCAGTACTTC.

This clonotype came up a few times. The rearrangement uses TRBV6-2 or TRBV6-3 and TRBJ1-1; TRBD1 is a possible D gene (6 bases). This CDR3 contains 17 residues. Germline-derived CDR1 and CDR2 are MNHEY and SVGEGT. V was clipped by 1 base and J by 0 bases, with 15 bases between them. The CDR3 spells CASSYLQGRGMNTEAFF. The CDR3 region has the DNA TGTGCCAGCAGTTACTTACAGGGCCGGGGGATGAACACTGAAGCTTTCTTT.

This chain uses TRBV12-3 or TRBV12-4 with TRBJ1-5; perhaps TRBD1 as D (5 bases). The CDR3 contains 13 residues. The V end was cut by 6 bases, the J end by 6 bases, with 12 bases between. This CDR3 reads CASRGEGFQPQHF. DNA of the CDR3: TGTGCCAGCAGGGGGGAGGGTTTTCAGCCCCAGCATTTT.

V gene TRBV10-3 combines with J gene TRBJ1-5, with D perhaps TRBD1 (6 bases). There are 14 residues in the CDR3. With 1 base removed from V and 3 bases from J, the gap between germline ends came to 7 bases. In germline, CDR1 is ENHRY, CDR2 SYGVKD. The CDR3 spells CAISEWDNNQPQHF. The DNA for the CDR3 is TGTGCCATCAGTGAGTGGGACAACAATCAGCCCCAGCATTTT.

The chain carries TRBV18 and TRBJ2-4; D is unresolved. The V end lost 6 bases, the J end lost 1 base, and 7 bases lay between the germline ends. CDR1 and CDR2 from the germline V gene are KGHSH and LQKENI. The CDR3 extends over 13 amino acids. DNA of the CDR3: TGTGCCAGCTCCGCAGCGGCCAAAAACATTCAGTACTTC. This codes for CASSAAAKNIQYF.

This chain joins TRBV7-2 and TRBJ1-4; 7 bases match TRBD1. Germline CDR1 and CDR2: SGHTA and FQGNSA. This CDR3 is 16 amino acids long. J was trimmed by 7 bases and V by 1 base; bases with no gene match: 9. CDR3 protein: CASSLGERTGSEKLFF. CDR3 DNA sequence: TGTGCCAGCAGCTTAGGGGAGAGGACAGGATCTGAAAAACTGTTTTTT.

This clonotype was detected a few times. The rearrangement uses TRBV6-5 and TRBJ2-5; TRBD2 agrees at 10 bases. The CDR3 runs to 16 residues. The J segment lost 1 base and the V segment lost 2 bases, leaving 4 bases of the junction unmatched. Germline CDR1 is MNHEY and CDR2 is SVGAGI. CDR3 loop: CASSYGSGGSQETQYF. CDR3 DNA: TGTGCCAGCAGTTACGGTAGCGGGGGGTCCCAAGAGACCCAGTACTTC.

In this sample, this clonotype is medium-sized. The rearrangement joins TRBV5-1 to TRBJ1-1; no firm D call. This CDR3 contains 13 residues. Germline V gene data show CDR1 as SGHRS and CDR2 as YFSETQ. V was shortened by 1 base and J by 4 bases, with 8 bases between the two germline ends. CDR3 bases: TGCGCCAGCAGCTTGACCCTCCCCACTGAAGCTTTCTTT. Encoded protein: CASSLTLPTEAFF.

This clonotype has only a few counts. This chain joins TRBV30 and TRBJ1-3, with 7 bases aligning to TRBD1. CDR3 length: 14 amino acids. CDR1 is GTSNPN, CDR2 SVGIG, per germline (reference sequence). V shed 4 bases, J shed 4 bases, and the junction held 7 bases outside the gene matches. The DNA for the CDR3 is TGTGCCTGGACTCCGACAGGGTCGGGAAACACCATATATTTT. Protein sequence: CAWTPTGSGNTIYF.

The rearrangement links TRBV10-3 to TRBJ2-3; a possible D gene is TRBD1 (6 bases). The CDR3 extends over 11 amino acids. V lost 6 bases, J lost 6 bases, and 7 bases lay in between. Per germline, CDR1 ENHRY and CDR2 SYGVKD. The CDR3 coding sequence is TGTGCCATCAGCCAGGGGGATACGCAGTATTTT. Translating it yields CAISQGDTQYF.

The V and J genes are TRBV20-1 and TRBJ2-5; 10 nucleotides line up with TRBD2. CDR3 length: 15 amino acids. The V gene end was trimmed by 6 bases and the J gene end by 2 bases; junction bases not matched to a gene: 9. Germline V CDR1 and CDR2: DFQATT, SNEGSKA (reference sequence). In DNA, the CDR3 is TGCAGTGCCTCTGAAGCGGGAGGGTATCAAGAGACCCAGTACTTC. It codes for CSASEAGGYQETQYF.